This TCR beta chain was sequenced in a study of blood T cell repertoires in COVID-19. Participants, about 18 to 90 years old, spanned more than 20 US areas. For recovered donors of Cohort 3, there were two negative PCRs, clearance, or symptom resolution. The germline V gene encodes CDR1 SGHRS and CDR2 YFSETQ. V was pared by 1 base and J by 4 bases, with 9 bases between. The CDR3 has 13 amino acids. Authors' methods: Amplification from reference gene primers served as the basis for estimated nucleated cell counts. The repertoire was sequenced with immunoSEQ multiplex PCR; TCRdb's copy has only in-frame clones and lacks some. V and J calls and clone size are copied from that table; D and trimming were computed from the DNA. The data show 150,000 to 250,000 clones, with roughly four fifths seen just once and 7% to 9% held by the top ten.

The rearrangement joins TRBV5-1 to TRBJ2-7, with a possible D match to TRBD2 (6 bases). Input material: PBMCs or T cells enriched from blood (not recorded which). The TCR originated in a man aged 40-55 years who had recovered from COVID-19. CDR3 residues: CASSLLRGYEQYF. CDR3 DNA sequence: TGCGCCAGCAGCTTGTTACGGGGGTACGAGCAGTACTTC. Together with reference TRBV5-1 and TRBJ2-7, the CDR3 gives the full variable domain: KAGVTQTPRYLIKTRGQQVTLSCSPISGHRSVSWYQQTPGQGLQFLFEYFSETQRNKGNFPGRFSGRQFSNSRSEMNVSTLELGDSALYLCASSLLRGYEQYFGPGTRLTVT.